The T cell receptor (beta chain) under discussion was sequenced for a study of tumor and adjacent non-tumor tissue in lung cancer. Study at large: Stage I to III disease affected about nine men and roughly five women aged 31 to 76.

Study observations and caveats: In normal lung, the top 100 clones were significantly more dominant than in tumor.

Germline values: CDR1 SGHNT, CDR2 YENEEA. The CDR3 totals 15 residues. V lost 6 bases, J lost 7 bases, and 12 bases stayed unmatched. Notes on this clonotype: Its antigen is not identified.

No cell sorting was done before RNA was extracted from the tissue. The normal lung tissue was taken more than 3 cm from the tumor edge. TCRbeta libraries were built with three rounds of nested PCR, modified from ARM-PCR. TCRdb used MiXCR to reprocess the multiplex PCR reads, holding one entry per CDR3 protein. This table has fewer than 75,000 distinct CDR3 sequences, around 80% appearing once. The chain couples TRBV11-3 to TRBJ2-7, with TRBD1 matching 10 bases. This TCR came from a man aged 55 to 70 with non-small cell lung cancer. Material: distant non-tumor lung tissue. CDR3 loop: CASSPRGQGTREQYF. The CDR3, as DNA: TGTGCCAGCAGTCCCCGGGGACAGGGGACTCGGGAGCAGTACTTC.